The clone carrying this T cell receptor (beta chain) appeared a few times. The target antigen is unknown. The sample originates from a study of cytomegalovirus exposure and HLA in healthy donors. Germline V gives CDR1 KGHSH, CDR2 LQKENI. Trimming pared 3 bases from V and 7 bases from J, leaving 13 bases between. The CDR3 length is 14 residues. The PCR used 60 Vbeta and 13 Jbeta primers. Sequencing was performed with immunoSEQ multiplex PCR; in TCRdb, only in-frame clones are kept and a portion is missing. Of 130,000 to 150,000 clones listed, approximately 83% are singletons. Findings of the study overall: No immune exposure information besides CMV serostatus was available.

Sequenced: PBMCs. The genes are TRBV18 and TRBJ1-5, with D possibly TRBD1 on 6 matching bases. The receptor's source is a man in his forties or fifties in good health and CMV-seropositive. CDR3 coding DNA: TGTGCCAGCTCACCGGACAGTTCGTGGCAGCCCCAGCATTTT. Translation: CASSPDSSWQPQHF.